The clone carrying this T cell receptor beta chain was observed many times. The antigen is unknown. This sample is drawn from a study of human T cells and chemical hapten exposure. Study information: Among samples, TCR yields varied mainly because of small differences in pooled library volume. Study observations and caveats: Following DPC sensitization, TCRs present above 1 in 1000 frequency showed no change. Compared with pre-sensitization or healthy control sets, expanded TCRs clustered more.

The CDR3 extends over 14 amino acids. Unmatched junction bases numbered 6, after V lost 6 bases and J lost 6 bases. CDR1 SNHLY and CDR2 FYNNEI come from the germline V gene. Original handling: TCRs per sample had a median of approximately 96,000 and ranged from about 23,224 to 690,600. Each CDR3 protein is one row after TCRdb ran MiXCR on the RACE reads. These V and J calls originate from TCRdb's pipeline instead of the authors' own analysis. Among about 350,000 distinct CDR3 sequences listed, around 5% were seen once. Regarding time point: pre-sensitization, week 0. The treatment denotes: therapeutic diphenylcyclopropenone sensitization with weekly scalp DPC.

The chain has TRBV2 and TRBJ1-1; TRBD1 matches 11 bases. The specimen comprised whole blood, sampled in connection with sensitization to the hapten diphenylcyclopropenone (DPC). This sequence originates from a young woman with alopecia areata. Some clones in this sample may be carry-over from other donors' samples. CDR3 in amino acids: CASRGTGGTAEAFF. Written as DNA, the CDR3 is TGTGCCAGCAGGGGGACAGGGGGAACCGCTGAAGCTTTCTTT.